This T cell receptor beta chain was found in a study of cytomegalovirus exposure and HLA in healthy donors. Regarding the study as a whole: A later analysis linked about 17,000 TCR beta sequences to HLA alleles at 0.05 false discovery rate.

In regard to this clone: As yet, its antigen is unknown.

Germline V gives CDR1 SGHRS, CDR2 YFSETQ. This CDR3 comprises 14 residues. The V gene end was trimmed by 4 bases and the J gene end by 11 bases; junction bases not matched to a gene: 7. PCR used 60 Vbeta primers and 13 Jbeta primers. Measured with immunoSEQ multiplex PCR; TCRdb has only the in-frame clones, and not every one. The top ten hold about 0.26% of the sample, which has 200,000 or so clones, roughly 83% seen once. Sample: PBMCs. The sequence came from a boy younger than 18 in good health and CMV-seronegative. The chain couples TRBV5-1 to TRBJ2-1; 12 bases map to TRBD2. The CDR3 spells CASSLLAGGPQQFF. CDR3 DNA: TGCGCCAGCAGCCTTCTAGCGGGAGGGCCACAGCAGTTCTTC.